This T cell receptor (beta chain) stems from a study of shared clonotypes between healthy human individuals. Broader study findings: Represented diversity (both genetic and exposure-history) was limited by the small number of donors.

With respect to this clone: The antigen remains undetermined.

CDR3 length equals 15 residues. The germline CDR1 and CDR2 sequences are SGHNT and YYREEE (reference sequence). The ends lost 2 bases at V and 2 bases at J; junction bases unmatched: 6. The method was immunoSEQ multiplex PCR; TCRdb's version includes in-frame clones alone and lacks a portion of them. This sample has millions of clones; roughly 92% occur once, and the top ten carry over 0.12%. The chain uses TRBV5-4 and TRBJ2-7; 8 bases align to TRBD1. The sequencing input was naive CD4+ T cells sorted from blood. Subset given: CD45RA+ positively selected. The source is a man aged 18 to 29 in good health. The CDR3, as DNA: TGTGCCAGCAGCTTCAGGGGGCAAGGCCCCTACGAGCAGTACTTC. As protein: CASSFRGQGPYEQYF. The full variable domain, rest sourced from reference TRBV5-4 and TRBJ2-7, is ETGVTQSPTHLIKTRGQQVTLRCSSQSGHNTVSWYQQALGQGPQFIFQYYREEENGRGNFPPRFSGLQFPNYSSELNVNALELDDSALYLCASSFRGQGPYEQYFGPGTRLTVT.